The source of this T cell receptor beta chain is a study of human T cells and chemical hapten exposure. The wider study: An approximately 2 cm by approximately 2 cm inner upper arm patch received 2% DPC for sensitization.

Time point in this sample: patch test 3, about 24 weeks after DPC sensitization. Treatment in this sample: therapeutic diphenylcyclopropenone sensitization with weekly scalp DPC. The germline gives CDR1 LGHDT, CDR2 YNNKEL (reference sequence). The CDR3 consists of 14 residues. J lost 1 base, V lost 5 bases, and 4 bases had no gene match. How the authors handled the data: Individual samples carried between about 20,000 and 700,000 TCRs, with about 88,000 as the median. Each CDR3 protein is one row after TCRdb ran MiXCR on the RACE reads. TCRdb's processing, not the authors', yielded these V and J calls. This repertoire shows roughly 62,000 distinct CDR3 sequences, around an eighth found once; its top ten account for 2% to 3%.

The chain links TRBV3-1 to TRBJ1-1; 7 bases line up with TRBD1. The sample here was whole blood, taken in connection with sensitization to the hapten diphenylcyclopropenone (DPC). The source of this sequence is a man aged 30-40 years with alopecia areata. Some clones in this sample may be carry-over from other donors' samples. The CDR3 DNA is TGTGCCAGCAGCGGGACAGTTTCGAACACTGAAGCTTTCTTT. Translated: CASSGTVSNTEAFF.